The 32 T cell receptor beta chains below were found in one sample sequenced in a study of spatial heterogeneity in lung cancer. As for time point: sample taken at primary tumor resection. The study sequenced unsorted whole RNA from tumor, nontumor lung or frozen PBMC. Using its own MiXCR run on the 5' RACE reads, TCRdb lists one record per CDR3 protein. The table shows about 90,000 distinct CDR3 sequences, with under 9% occurring only once. Source: PBMCs, taken at surgery. The receptors here all came from a male donor with early-stage non-small cell lung cancer.

CDR3 nucleotides: TGTGCCAGCAGCTTGGGTGGGGGGAAAGAGACCCAGTACTTC. It is translated as CASSLGGGKETQYF. This sequence joins TRBV7-2 and TRBJ2-5; weak D call: TRBD2 (6 bases). Germline CDR1 and CDR2: SGHTA and FQGNSA. The CDR3 has 14 residues. The V and J ends lost 3 bases and 3 bases respectively, with 11 bases between them.

V gene TRBV4-2 combines with J gene TRBJ2-3; TRBD1 might be the D (6 bases). In germline, CDR1 is LGHNA, CDR2 YNFKEQ. The CDR3 spans 16 residues. The V end was cut by 5 bases, the J end by 6 bases, with 21 bases between. The CDR3 DNA is TGTGCCAGCAGCTCCCGGACAGACACCTTAGGGGATACGCAGTATTTT. Translated, it gives CASSSRTDTLGDTQYF.

On this clonotype itself: The junction departs from germline at one end; a sequencing error may be responsible. The rearrangement uses TRBV7-3 and TRBJ1-4, with a tentative D call TRBD1 (6 bases). This CDR3 comprises 13 residues. CDR1 SGHTA and CDR2 FQGTGA come from the germline V gene. Here the CDR3 reads CVSSRGPDEKLFF. DNA of the CDR3: TGTGTCAGCAGCCGGGGGCCCGATGAAAAACTGTTTTTT.

This clonotype was detected a few times. The chain couples TRBV30 to TRBJ1-5, with D possibly being TRBD1 (6 bases). The germline gives CDR1 GTSNPN, CDR2 SVGIG (reference sequence). Trimming took off 1 base at V and 1 base at J, with 8 bases between the two ends. The CDR3 is 14 residues long. CDR3 sequence: CAWSDGQSNQPQHF. As DNA, the CDR3 is TGTGCCTGGAGTGATGGACAGAGCAATCAGCCCCAGCATTTT.

The chain employs TRBV6-1 and TRBJ1-2, with unresolved D. Germline-derived CDR1 and CDR2 are MNHNS and SASEGT. V dropped 2 bases and J dropped 3 bases, with 10 bases sitting between them. The CDR3 runs 14 residues. Here the CDR3 reads CASSEQSAYYGYTF. DNA for the CDR3: TGTGCCAGCAGTGAACAATCTGCCTACTATGGCTACACCTTC.

This clonotype was counted a few times. This chain joins TRBV6-5 and TRBJ1-6, with 7 bases that match TRBD1. Losses at the gene ends were 8 bases for V and 5 bases for J; bases not matched to a gene: 6. CDR3 length: 14 residues. Germline values: CDR1 MNHEY, CDR2 SVGAGI. CDR3 DNA sequence: TGTGCCAGCCGTCGGGGACAGAATAATTCACCCCTCCACTTT. Translation: CASRRGQNNSPLHF.

This clonotype showed up many times. The V and J genes are TRBV5-1 and TRBJ2-7; D is possibly TRBD1 (6 bases). Trimming removed 0 bases at V and 4 bases at J, with 8 bases between. From germline, CDR1 is SGHRS and CDR2 YFSETQ. The CDR3 length is 13 residues. CDR3 in amino acids: CASSLVGQYEQYF. CDR3 bases: TGCGCCAGCAGCTTGGTGGGACAATACGAGCAGTACTTC.

This clonotype was seen repeatedly, ten times or more. The chain joins TRBV9 to TRBJ2-2; 8 nucleotides match TRBD1. The CDR3 is 16 residues long. The germline V gene has CDR1 SGDLS and CDR2 YYNGEE. V shed 3 bases and J 4 bases; nucleotides not matched to a gene: 8. CDR3 in amino acids: CASSGTGSMSTGELFF. DNA for the CDR3: TGTGCCAGCAGCGGGACAGGGTCCATGAGCACCGGGGAGCTGTTTTTT.

This clonotype was recorded a few times. This rearrangement joins TRBV6-1 to TRBJ2-7; perhaps D is TRBD1 or TRBD2 (5 bases each). V was cut by 1 base and J by 4 bases, with 11 bases left in between. In germline, CDR1 is MNHNS, CDR2 SASEGT. The CDR3 runs 14 residues. CDR3 amino acids: CASSEVSGTYEQYF. As DNA, the CDR3 is TGTGCCAGCAGTGAAGTATCAGGGACGTACGAGCAGTACTTC.

Ten or more counts support this clonotype. V gene TRBV7-2 combines with J gene TRBJ2-1; no reliable D call. Germline V gene data show CDR1 as SGHTA and CDR2 as FQGNSA. CDR3 length: 14 residues. V gave up 5 bases and J gave up 1 base, with 9 bases separating them. CDR3 region: CASSPSSSYNEQFF. The CDR3 nucleotides read TGTGCCAGCAGCCCTTCTTCGTCCTACAATGAGCAGTTCTTC.

The gene calls are TRBV5-1 and TRBJ2-1; 9 bases map to TRBD1. This CDR3 contains 12 residues. V trimming: 0 bases; J trimming: 15 bases; junction bases outside the gene matches: 4. Germline assignment: CDR1 SGHRS and CDR2 YFSETQ. In DNA form, the CDR3 reads TGCGCCAGCAGCTTGGACAGGGGGCATTTGTTCTTC. Amino acids: CASSLDRGHLFF. Combining the CDR3 with reference TRBV5-1 and TRBJ2-1 gives the whole variable domain KAGVTQTPRYLIKTRGQQVTLSCSPISGHRSVSWYQQTPGQGLQFLFEYFSETQRNKGNFPGRFSGRQFSNSRSEMNVSTLELGDSALYLCASSLDRGHLFFGPGTRLTVL.

This clonotype has at least ten counts. The rearrangement joins TRBV20-1 to TRBJ2-2, with 7 bases identical to TRBD1. After removal of 0 bases from V and 5 bases from J, the junction contained 9 bases not matched to a gene. The CDR3 is made up of 16 amino acids. Germline V gene data show CDR1 as DFQATT and CDR2 as SNEGSKA (reference sequence). CDR3 in DNA: TGCAGTGCTAGAGATCGGGTCACAGGGGAAACCGGGGAGCTGTTTTTT. Translating it yields CSARDRVTGETGELFF.

This clonotype was recorded many times. V usage is TRBV27 and J usage is TRBJ2-3, with unresolved D. Trimming took off 8 bases at V and 4 bases at J, with 7 bases between the two ends. This CDR3 has 11 amino acids. The germline CDR1 and CDR2 sequences are MNHEY and SMNVEV (reference sequence). The CDR3 sequence is CASAQADTQYF. The CDR3 DNA sequence: TGTGCCAGCGCCCAAGCAGATACGCAGTATTTT.

This clonotype was picked up a small number of times. The chain recombines TRBV3-1 with TRBJ2-5; 10 bases agree with TRBD2. The ends lost 4 bases at V and 5 bases at J; junction bases unmatched: 10. This CDR3 is 16 amino acids long. The V gene's germline CDR1 is LGHDT and CDR2 YNNKEL (reference sequence). In DNA, the CDR3 is TGTGCCAGCAGCCCCCCCCGGCTAGCGGGGGTGGAGACCCAGTACTTC. As protein: CASSPPRLAGVETQYF.

Ten or more counts support this clonotype. V usage is TRBV4-3 and J usage is TRBJ2-7; D perhaps matches TRBD1 (6 bases). The CDR3 has 15 amino acids. Germline assignment: CDR1 LGHNA and CDR2 YSLEER. V was cut by 0 bases and J by 9 bases, with 18 bases left in between. The DNA of the CDR3 is TGCGCCAGCAGCCAAGAGCACAGCGGAGTACAGGGGCAGTACTTC. The encoded protein is CASSQEHSGVQGQYF.

This clonotype was recorded a few times. This chain uses TRBV20-1 with TRBJ2-4; 7 positions agree with TRBD2. The CDR3 sequence is 14 residues long. The trim removed 7 bases at V and 0 bases at J, leaving 6 bases unmatched. Germline values: CDR1 DFQATT, CDR2 SNEGSKA (reference sequence). CDR3 nucleotide sequence: TGCAGTGTTCTAGGGGAGGGAGCCAAAAACATTCAGTACTTC. It yields the protein CSVLGEGAKNIQYF.

This clonotype occurred many times. The chain links TRBV7-6 to TRBJ2-6; D not certain. The CDR3 is 15 residues long. V gave up 5 bases and J gave up 0 bases, with 8 bases separating them. Looked up from germline, CDR1 is SGHVS and CDR2 is FNYEAQ. The DNA for the CDR3 is TGTGCCAGCAGCCCCGTCCCCTCTGGGGCCAACGTCCTGACTTTC. This translates into CASSPVPSGANVLTF.

At least ten counts were recorded for this clonotype. The chain employs TRBV6-2 or TRBV6-3 and TRBJ2-1; TRBD1 might be the D (5 bases). Deletions cut 5 bases from V and 5 bases from J, with 7 bases between. The CDR3 has 12 residues. Germline CDR1 is MNHEY and CDR2 is SVGEGT. In DNA, the CDR3 is TGTGCCAGCAGTCTCAGGGACAATGAGCAGTTCTTC. Translating it yields CASSLRDNEQFF.

This clonotype has at least ten counts. The rearrangement links TRBV5-1 to TRBJ1-2; D is unresolved. Germline V gives CDR1 SGHRS, CDR2 YFSETQ. The ends were cut back, 4 bases at V and 7 bases at J, with 17 bases in the middle. This CDR3 has 14 amino acids. CDR3 sequence (DNA): TGCGCCAGCAGCCTAGGGCCCCCGGAGGGTGGCTACACCTTC. Its protein product is CASSLGPPEGGYTF.

The sample holds a few counts of this clonotype. The rearrangement joins TRBV9 to TRBJ1-3; no clear D. Germline V lookup: CDR1 SGDLS, CDR2 YYNGEE. Trimming stripped 5 bases from V and 0 bases from J, with 12 bases between. This CDR3 comprises 15 residues. CDR3 loop: CASSVNPGSGNTIYF. CDR3 nucleotide sequence: TGTGCCAGCAGTGTCAATCCAGGCTCTGGAAACACCATATATTTT.

A few counts support this clonotype. The genes are TRBV5-1 and TRBJ2-1, with D perhaps TRBD2 (6 bases). The CDR3 is made up of 13 amino acids. CDR1 SGHRS and CDR2 YFSETQ come from the germline V gene. Trimming left V 2 bases short and J 10 bases short, with 13 bases between. The CDR3 region is CASSFAGYDEQFF. In nucleotides, the CDR3 is TGCGCCAGCAGCTTCGCGGGGTACGACGAGCAGTTCTTC.

The CDR3 here is CASSIRDSTYEQYF. The DNA for the CDR3 is TGTGCCAGCAGCATCCGGGACAGTACCTACGAGCAGTACTTC. This rearrangement joins TRBV6-5 to TRBJ2-7; TRBD1 aligns across 7 bases. The germline V gene encodes CDR1 MNHEY and CDR2 SVGAGI. CDR3 length: 14 residues. With 6 bases clipped from V and 2 bases from J, the junction kept 7 bases outside the gene matches.

This clonotype was recorded many times. This chain joins TRBV7-3 and TRBJ1-6; tentatively, D is TRBD1 (6 bases). Trimming removed 3 bases at V and 4 bases at J, with 16 bases between. The CDR3 contains 17 residues. The germline V gene encodes CDR1 SGHTA and CDR2 FQGTGA. The CDR3 reads CASSLGPPGQYNSPLHF. CDR3 in DNA: TGTGCCAGCAGCTTGGGTCCTCCGGGACAATATAATTCACCCCTCCACTTT.

This clonotype appeared a few times. The V call is TRBV20-1, the J call TRBJ2-7, with 9 bases matching TRBD2. CDR3 length: 14 amino acids. J gave up 5 bases and V 6 bases, and 11 bases lay outside the gene matches. The germline CDR1 and CDR2 sequences are DFQATT and SNEGSKA (reference sequence). CDR3 sequence (DNA): TGCAGTGCCCCTCTAGCGGGAAAGGGGAACGAGCAGTACTTC. It codes for CSAPLAGKGNEQYF.

This chain uses TRBV14 with TRBJ2-7; TRBD2 matches 8 bases. V lost 5 bases to trimming and J lost 3 bases; unmatched junction nucleotides: 9. This CDR3 has 15 residues. Germline loops: CDR1 SGHDN, CDR2 FVKESK. The CDR3 reads CASSGFAGGYYEQYF. The CDR3 region has the DNA TGTGCCAGCAGCGGTTTTGCGGGGGGTTACTACGAGCAGTACTTC.

A few counts support this clonotype. This sequence joins TRBV18 and TRBJ2-7; TRBD2 agrees at 8 bases. The CDR3 sequence is 14 residues long. J gave up 5 bases and V 3 bases, and 6 bases lay outside the gene matches. Per the germline V gene, CDR1 is KGHSH and CDR2 is LQKENI. CDR3 nucleotides: TGTGCCAGCTCACCTCAGCGGGAGTTAGACGAGCAGTACTTC. Translating gives CASSPQRELDEQYF.

This chain links TRBV5-5 with TRBJ1-1; the D is unclear. This CDR3 is built from 14 residues. V lost 0 bases and J 1 base, leaving 7 bases between the germline ends. The V gene's germline CDR1 is SGHKS and CDR2 YYEKEE (reference sequence). In DNA, the CDR3 is TGTGCCAGCAGCTTGGACGCAGGGAACACTGAAGCTTTCTTT. Its protein product is CASSLDAGNTEAFF.

This clonotype came up a few times. The chain carries TRBV7-2 and TRBJ2-1; 8 bases agree with TRBD1. V lost 5 bases, J lost 8 bases, and 8 bases stayed unmatched. The V gene's germline CDR1 is SGHTA and CDR2 FQGNSA. The CDR3 length is 14 residues. The chain's CDR3 is CASSRTGQVDEQFF. The CDR3 bases are TGTGCCAGCAGCCGGACAGGGCAGGTGGATGAGCAGTTCTTC.

This sequence joins TRBV20-1 and TRBJ1-2; tentatively, D is TRBD1 (5 bases). CDR3 length equals 12 residues. V was clipped by 5 bases and J by 2 bases, with 9 bases between them. Germline V lookup: CDR1 DFQATT, CDR2 SNEGSKA (reference sequence). The CDR3 sequence: CSAPGRNYGYTF. The CDR3 DNA follows: TGCAGTGCTCCAGGGAGGAACTATGGCTACACCTTC.

This clonotype was found a few times. The chain links TRBV20-1 to TRBJ2-1; 7 nucleotides match TRBD2. The CDR3 contains 13 residues. J gave up 9 bases and V 6 bases, and 11 bases lay outside the gene matches. Germline V gene lookup returns CDR1 DFQATT and CDR2 SNEGSKA (reference sequence). CDR3 sequence reads: CSAQTSRGGEQFF. The CDR3 coding sequence is TGCAGTGCCCAGACTAGCCGGGGAGGTGAGCAGTTCTTC.

This clonotype occurred many times. The chain couples TRBV7-6 to TRBJ1-6; no definite D call. V was shortened by 1 base and J by 7 bases, with 8 bases between the two germline ends. The CDR3 is 14 amino acids. Germline V gene data show CDR1 as SGHVS and CDR2 as FNYEAQ. In DNA, the CDR3 is TGTGCCAGCAGCTTAGGAAGCGGCAATTCACCCCTCCACTTT. Translated, it gives CASSLGSGNSPLHF. Full variable domain (outside the CDR3, taken from reference TRBV7-6 and TRBJ1-6): GAGVSQSPRYKVTKRGQDVALRCDPISGHVSLYWYRQALGQGPEFLTYFNYEAQQDKSGLPNDRFSAERPEGSISTLTIQRTEQRDSAMYRCASSLGSGNSPLHFGNGTRLTVT.

At least ten counts were recorded for this clonotype. This chain links TRBV12-3 or TRBV12-4 with TRBJ1-6; TRBD1 is a possible D gene (5 bases). The CDR3 contains 16 residues. V was clipped by 3 bases and J by 4 bases, with 13 bases between them. This CDR3 reads CASSFRPGRYNSPLHF. Written as DNA, the CDR3 is TGTGCCAGCAGTTTTCGTCCGGGACGGTATAATTCACCCCTCCACTTT.